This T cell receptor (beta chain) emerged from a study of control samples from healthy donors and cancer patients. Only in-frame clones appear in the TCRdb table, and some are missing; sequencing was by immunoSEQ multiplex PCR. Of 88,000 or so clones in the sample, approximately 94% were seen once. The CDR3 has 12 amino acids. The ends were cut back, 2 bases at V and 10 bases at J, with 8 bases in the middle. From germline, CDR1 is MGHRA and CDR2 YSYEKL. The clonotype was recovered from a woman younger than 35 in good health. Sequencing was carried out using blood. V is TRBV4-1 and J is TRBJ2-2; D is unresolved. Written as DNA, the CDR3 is TGCGCCAGCAGCCAACATCCCCCGGAGCTGTTTTTT. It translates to CASSQHPPELFF.